This is a list of T cell receptor beta chains from one sample in a study of T cells after yellow fever vaccination. TCRdb reprocessed the 5' RACE reads via MiXCR and lists one record per CDR3 protein. The top ten hold approximately 37% of the sample, which has over 45,000 distinct CDR3 sequences, about 6.6% seen once. The starting material was CD8+ T cells sorted from PBMCs, obtained on the day of the first yellow fever vaccination. All receptors derive from a man in his late teens or twenties who received the YFV17D yellow fever vaccine. The CDR3 runs from the conserved cysteine through the conserved F or W. Each record gives: CDR3 DNA, CDR3 protein, J gene, D gene, V gene, clone size. D genes are given only for firm matches. A clone size is listed for some rows: how often the clone was seen (once, few, many), or a class if it is expanded.

TGCAGCGTTGAAGAGCAAAGCTCCTACAATGAGCAGTTCTTC,CSVEEQSSYNEQFF,TRBJ2-1,.,TRBV29-1,many
TGCAGCGGTCGCAGGGGAGGTGGACAAGAGACCCAGTACTTC,CSGRRGGGQETQYF,TRBJ2-5,.,TRBV29-1,many
TGTGCCAGCAGCGATTATGGGCGTCTCGAGCAGTACTTC,CASSDYGRLEQYF,TRBJ2-7,.,TRBV27,many
TGTGCCAGCAGCACTAGCGGGGGAAGCACAGATACGCAGTATTTT,CASSTSGGSTDTQYF,TRBJ2-3,TRBD2,TRBV11-2,many
TGTGCCAGCAGTTCTACTAGCGTGGCGTCCCCGCAAGAGACCCAGTACTTC,CASSSTSVASPQETQYF,TRBJ2-5,TRBD2,TRBV6-2/TRBV6-3,few
TGCGCCAGCAGCCAAGATCCTGGCACCAATGAGCAGTTCTTC,CASSQDPGTNEQFF,TRBJ2-1,.,TRBV4-3,.
TGTGCCAGCAGCCACATAGATACGCAGTATTTT,CASSHIDTQYF,TRBJ2-3,.,TRBV7-2,many
TGCAGCGCGGAGGACAGGGGGAACTATGGCTACACCTTC,CSAEDRGNYGYTF,TRBJ1-2,TRBD1,TRBV29-1,few
TGTGCCAGCAAAGCTAGCGGGGGATACAATGAGCAGTTCTTC,CASKASGGYNEQFF,TRBJ2-1,TRBD2,TRBV2,many
TGCGCCAGCAGCCAAGTTGTCCCTAATGAGCAGTTCTTC,CASSQVVPNEQFF,TRBJ2-1,.,TRBV4-1,.
TGTGCCAGCAGTTACTCAAACCTCGGGGGTTTCAATGGCTACACCTTC,CASSYSNLGGFNGYTF,TRBJ1-2,.,TRBV6-5,many
TGTGCCAGCAGTGAAGCTCTCGGACAGGGACCAAATCAGCCCCAGCATTTT,CASSEALGQGPNQPQHF,TRBJ1-5,TRBD1,TRBV2,.
TGTGCCAGCAGCTTCCCAGGGGGGACCACTGAAGCTTTCTTT,CASSFPGGTTEAFF,TRBJ1-1,TRBD1,TRBV7-9,few
TGTGCCAGCAGCTGGGGGGGCCGCGGCTCCTACAATGAGCAGTTCTTC,CASSWGGRGSYNEQFF,TRBJ2-1,.,TRBV6-1,.
TGTGCCAGCAGTTCGGGGGGACAGGGTTATGAGACCCAGTACTTC,CASSSGGQGYETQYF,TRBJ2-5,TRBD1,TRBV27,few
TGCGCCAGCAGCCCCGGGACTGGTTTTATGAGTGAGCAGTTCTTC,CASSPGTGFMSEQFF,TRBJ2-1,.,TRBV5-1,many
TGTGCCAGCAGTGAAGAATGGATGGGCGATAATGAAAAACTGTTTTTT,CASSEEWMGDNEKLFF,TRBJ1-4,.,TRBV6-1,.
TGTGCCAGCAGTGATACCTCCCGGGCCCTAGGCACAGATACGCAGTATTTT,CASSDTSRALGTDTQYF,TRBJ2-3,.,TRBV6-1,few
TGTGCCAGCAGCCAGATGGGGCGGGGCCGCACAGATACGCAGTATTTT,CASSQMGRGRTDTQYF,TRBJ2-3,.,TRBV5-4,.
TGTGCCAGCACTGAGGGGTCCGGTGAGCAGTTCTTC,CASTEGSGEQFF,TRBJ2-1,.,TRBV9,.
TGTGCCAGCAGCCGCGGTTCAGGGGGACAAGAGACCCAGTACTTC,CASSRGSGGQETQYF,TRBJ2-5,TRBD1,TRBV11-1,many
TGTGCCACCAGCAAGGTCCCGGGACTACCGACAGATACGCAGTATTTT,CATSKVPGLPTDTQYF,TRBJ2-3,TRBD2,TRBV15,many
TGTGCCAGCAGTTACGTGGGGGCGGACACTGAAGCTTTCTTT,CASSYVGADTEAFF,TRBJ1-1,.,TRBV6-5,many
TGCGCCAGCAGCCGGGGGACAGGGAATCAGCCCCAGCATTTT,CASSRGTGNQPQHF,TRBJ1-5,TRBD1,TRBV4-1,.
TGTGCCAGCAGCGCGGACAGGGTACATGGCTACACCTTC,CASSADRVHGYTF,TRBJ1-2,TRBD1,TRBV6-5,few
TGTGCCAGCAGCCAACACGTACAAGAGACCCAGTACTTC,CASSQHVQETQYF,TRBJ2-5,.,TRBV7-9,many
TGTGCCAGCAGCGGTGGACTAGCGGGGGCAGATACGCAGTATTTT,CASSGGLAGADTQYF,TRBJ2-3,TRBD2,TRBV7-9,many
TGTGCCAGCAGTGGGACTAGCGGGGGGAGGAACCAAGAGACCCAGTACTTC,CASSGTSGGRNQETQYF,TRBJ2-5,TRBD2,TRBV28,many
TGTGCCAGCAGCCCCCTGACTAGCGGGCAAGAGACCCAGTACTTC,CASSPLTSGQETQYF,TRBJ2-5,TRBD2,TRBV12-3/TRBV12-4,few
TGTGCCAGCAGCCCCGGTGGGATGCCCGGGGAGCTGTTTTTT,CASSPGGMPGELFF,TRBJ2-2,.,TRBV13,many
TGTGCCAGCAGTTTATGGGGGTATGGAAACACCATATATTTT,CASSLWGYGNTIYF,TRBJ1-3,.,TRBV12-3/TRBV12-4,many
TGTGCCAGCAGCTTACTGGACCCCCAAGAGACCCAGTACTTC,CASSLLDPQETQYF,TRBJ2-5,.,TRBV7-9,many
TGTGCCAGCAGCTTCCGGGACAACTACGAGCAGTACTTC,CASSFRDNYEQYF,TRBJ2-7,.,TRBV7-9,few
TGCGCCAGCAGCTTGCAAAGGGATACGCAGTATTTT,CASSLQRDTQYF,TRBJ2-3,.,TRBV5-1,many
TGCGCCAGCAGCTCCCCTAGACAGGGGGCGAACACCGGGGAGCTGTTTTTT,CASSSPRQGANTGELFF,TRBJ2-2,TRBD1,TRBV5-1,.
TGCGCCAGCAGCTCCACAATGCCTTGGAGGGGCTACACCTTC,CASSSTMPWRGYTF,TRBJ1-2,.,TRBV5-1,.
TGCAGCGCTAGCGGGGGGCGAGACACAGATACGCAGTATTTT,CSASGGRDTDTQYF,TRBJ2-3,TRBD2,TRBV29-1,.
TGTGCCAGCAGCCCCTGGGACAGGGGTAACTATGGCTACACCTTC,CASSPWDRGNYGYTF,TRBJ1-2,TRBD1,TRBV11-2,few
TGTGCCAGCAGCCAAGTGCCTTCAGGGGTGCATGGCTACACCTTC,CASSQVPSGVHGYTF,TRBJ1-2,.,TRBV3-1,few
TGTGCCAGCAGCCAAGGCGGATTATACGAGCAGTACTTC,CASSQGGLYEQYF,TRBJ2-7,.,TRBV4-2,.
TGCGCCAGCAGCCAAGATATCGGGGACTACGAGCAGTACTTC,CASSQDIGDYEQYF,TRBJ2-7,.,TRBV4-3,many
TGTGCCAGTAGTGTAGGACTTCAGCTTTCGTTGGGAAATGAGCAGTTCTTC,CASSVGLQLSLGNEQFF,TRBJ2-1,.,TRBV19,few
TGTGCCAGCAGCCAAGGCCTAACTAGCGGGGGACGGGAGACCCAGTACTTC,CASSQGLTSGGRETQYF,TRBJ2-5,TRBD2,TRBV3-1,.
TGCGCCAGCAGTGAGCTCGGGGAGCTGTTTTTT,CASSELGELFF,TRBJ2-2,.,TRBV10-2,many
TGTGCCAGCAGCCAGGGACAGGGCGGCGAGACCCAGTACTTC,CASSQGQGGETQYF,TRBJ2-5,TRBD1,TRBV7-8,.
TGTGCCAGCGCAGCCGGGACAGGGGACACCGGGGAGCTGTTTTTT,CASAAGTGDTGELFF,TRBJ2-2,TRBD1,TRBV25-1,many
TGTGCCAGCAGTTCAACCGGGACAGCTAACAATGAGCAGTTCTTC,CASSSTGTANNEQFF,TRBJ2-1,TRBD1,TRBV12-3/TRBV12-4,few
TGCGCCAGCAGCCAAGAGTCAGGGTTCAATCAGCCCCAGCATTTT,CASSQESGFNQPQHF,TRBJ1-5,.,TRBV4-3,few
TGCGCCAGCAGCTTTGCGCGGGGTAGCAGTCATGAGCAGTTCTTC,CASSFARGSSHEQFF,TRBJ2-1,.,TRBV5-1,.
TGCAGCGCCGAAGTTGGGGACAGGGGAGGCAATGAGCAGTTCTTC,CSAEVGDRGGNEQFF,TRBJ2-1,TRBD1,TRBV29-1,.
TGCAGCGTTGAAGAGTTCGTAGACACGGACTATGGCTACACCTTC,CSVEEFVDTDYGYTF,TRBJ1-2,.,TRBV29-1,few
TGTGCCAGCAGTGAATCCCAGTACGAGCAGTACTTC,CASSESQYEQYF,TRBJ2-7,.,TRBV25-1,many
TGTGCCAGCAGCTTAGCAGACCGTCGGGCCTTC,CASSLADRRAF,TRBJ1-2,.,TRBV7-9,many
TGTGCCAGCAGTTTAAGGGGGTCCCACGAGCAGTACTTC,CASSLRGSHEQYF,TRBJ2-7,.,TRBV6-5,many
TGTGCCAGCAGCCAAGTGTGGGAGGACTCTGGAAACACCATATATTTT,CASSQVWEDSGNTIYF,TRBJ1-3,.,TRBV4-2,many
TGCGCCAGCAGCGGGGTAGCGGGGGCACCTTGGGATGAGCAGTTCTTC,CASSGVAGAPWDEQFF,TRBJ2-1,TRBD2,TRBV4-1,.
TGTGCCAGCAGCCAAGTAGGGGACAAGGCTGGAAACACCATATATTTT,CASSQVGDKAGNTIYF,TRBJ1-3,.,TRBV4-2,few
TGCAGCGTAGAGACAGATAACTATGGCTACACCTTC,CSVETDNYGYTF,TRBJ1-2,.,TRBV29-1,few
TGTGCCAGCAGCCCCACAGGGGGTCCCTACAATGAGCAGTTCTTC,CASSPTGGPYNEQFF,TRBJ2-1,TRBD1,TRBV9,many